These 27 T cell receptor beta chains share one sample of origin, sequenced in a study of cytomegalovirus exposure and HLA in healthy donors. PCR was performed using 60 Vbeta and 13 Jbeta primers. TCRdb's copy holds only in-frame clones and misses some; the assay was immunoSEQ multiplex PCR. This table has roughly 68,000 clones, around 80% appearing once. Sequencing was performed on PBMCs. Every receptor here comes from a woman aged 25 to 39 in good health and CMV-seropositive.

This clone occurred many times. Written as DNA, the CDR3 is TGTGCCAGCAGACAAACAGGGGGGAACACCGGGGAGCTGTTTTTT. Its protein product is CASRQTGGNTGELFF. V usage is TRBV11-2 and J usage is TRBJ2-2; TRBD1 matches 8 bases. Germline loops: CDR1 SGHAT, CDR2 FQNNGV. V lost 6 bases to trimming and J lost 1 base; unmatched junction nucleotides: 4. This CDR3 has 15 residues. Together with reference TRBV11-2 and TRBJ2-2, the CDR3 gives the full variable domain: EAGVAQSPRYKIIEKRQSVAFWCNPISGHATLYWYQQILGQGPKLLIQFQNNGVVDDSQLPKDRFSAERLKGVDSTLKIQPAKLEDSAVYLCASRQTGGNTGELFFGEGSRLTVL.

This clone was seen a single time. This chain connects TRBV19 to TRBJ2-5; no definite D call. Trimming cost V 6 bases and J 5 bases, with 7 bases left between them. CDR1 LNHDA and CDR2 SQIVND come from the germline V gene (reference sequence). This CDR3 has 11 amino acids. The CDR3 spells CASRAGETQYF. Here the CDR3 DNA reads TGTGCCAGTAGGGCAGGTGAGACCCAGTACTTC.

This chain uses TRBV7-2 with TRBJ1-2, with D possibly matching TRBD1 (6 bases). Trimming took 1 base from V and 7 from J, leaving 16 bases between them. CDR1 SGHTA and CDR2 FQGNSA come from the germline V gene. The CDR3 consists of 15 residues. As DNA, the CDR3 is TGTGCCAGCAGCTTAGAAACGGGGGGCGCTTCTGGCTACACCTTC. This encodes CASSLETGGASGYTF.

The table lists this clone with a few counts. The chain combines TRBV6-5 with TRBJ2-5; TRBD2 matches 11 bases. The CDR3 spans 15 residues. The V segment lost 3 bases and the J segment 2 bases; nucleotides outside the gene matches: 2. The V gene's germline CDR1 is MNHEY and CDR2 SVGAGI. CDR3 nucleotides: TGTGCCAGCAGTTATCTAGCGGGAGGACAAGAGACCCAGTACTTC. Translating it yields CASSYLAGGQETQYF.

This clone was observed a single time. The V gene is TRBV5-1, the J gene TRBJ1-2; D uncertain. There are 14 residues in the CDR3. The V gene lost 5 bases and the J gene lost 3 bases, with 14 bases spanning the gap. Germline loops: CDR1 SGHRS, CDR2 YFSETQ. The CDR3, as DNA: TGCGCCAGCAGAACGAATACAGTGGACTATGGCTACACCTTC. This sequence encodes CASRTNTVDYGYTF.

V is TRBV2 and J is TRBJ1-2; 7 nucleotides align to TRBD1. The CDR3 consists of 15 residues. Trimming cost V 7 bases and J 0 bases; bases outside gene matches: 8. Germline CDR1 and CDR2: SNHLY and FYNNEI. CDR3 in DNA: TGTGCCAGCAACAACGACAGGGCTGCTAACTATGGCTACACCTTC. This translates into CASNNDRAANYGYTF.

The chain recombines TRBV5-4 with TRBJ1-1; D ambiguous. Trimming stripped 2 bases from V and 4 bases from J, with 18 bases between. Germline V gene data show CDR1 as SGHNT and CDR2 as YYREEE (reference sequence). This CDR3 is 16 amino acids long. In DNA form, the CDR3 reads TGTGCCAGCAGCTTTGGCTTGTCAGGCATGGGCACTGAAGCTTTCTTT. It codes for CASSFGLSGMGTEAFF.

The chain employs TRBV6-1 and TRBJ2-1; TRBD2 is a possible D gene (5 bases). V was cut by 0 bases and J by 12 bases, with 12 bases left in between. The CDR3 contains 13 residues. Germline CDR1 is MNHNS and CDR2 is SASEGT. The CDR3 DNA follows: TGTGCCAGCAGTGAAGCTCCGGGGAAAGGGCAGTTCTTC. Its translation is CASSEAPGKGQFF.

The chain couples TRBV6-5 to TRBJ2-7; 9 bases are a match to TRBD2. The CDR3 consists of 14 residues. V lost 6 bases and J lost 0; bases outside the gene matches: 3. Germline CDR1 and CDR2: MNHEY and SVGAGI. This chain's CDR3 is CASRSSGSSYEQYF. The DNA for the CDR3 is TGTGCCAGCAGAAGTAGCGGGAGCTCCTACGAGCAGTACTTC.

The chain recombines TRBV4-1 with TRBJ1-6; D not certain. CDR1 MGHRA and CDR2 YSYEKL come from the germline V gene. V lost 0 bases and J 0 bases, leaving 12 bases between the germline ends. The CDR3 loop spans 18 amino acids. The CDR3 spells CASSQDFAPGSYNSPLHF. CDR3 DNA: TGCGCCAGCAGCCAAGATTTTGCCCCCGGCTCCTATAATTCACCCCTCCACTTT.

The table lists this clone with a few counts. The chain couples TRBV2 to TRBJ2-7, with D tentatively TRBD1 (5 bases). V was cut by 1 base and J by 8 bases, with 12 bases left in between. The CDR3 is made up of 13 amino acids. Germline assignment: CDR1 SNHLY and CDR2 FYNNEI. In DNA, the CDR3 is TGTGCCAGCAGTGAAGGGCAGGGTTATAAGCAGTACTTC. Protein sequence: CASSEGQGYKQYF.

This chain uses TRBV27 with TRBJ2-5; D unresolved. The CDR3 has 13 residues. The V and J ends lost 2 bases and 2 bases respectively, with 6 bases between them. Per the germline V gene, CDR1 is MNHEY and CDR2 is SMNVEV (reference sequence). This chain's CDR3 is CASSLNRQETQYF. In nucleotides, the CDR3 is TGTGCCAGCAGTTTAAACAGACAAGAGACCCAGTACTTC.

The V gene is TRBV9, the J gene TRBJ1-2, with TRBD1 identical over 9 bases. Germline V gene data show CDR1 as SGDLS and CDR2 as YYNGEE. V lost 1 base to trimming and J lost 8 bases; unmatched junction nucleotides: 6. The CDR3 loop spans 14 amino acids. Here the CDR3 reads CASSVNRGHSGYTF. CDR3 DNA sequence: TGTGCCAGCAGCGTAAACAGGGGGCACTCGGGCTACACCTTC.

The chain couples TRBV27 to TRBJ2-1, with D perhaps TRBD2 (6 bases). This CDR3 comprises 15 residues. Germline lookup yields CDR1 MNHEY and CDR2 SMNVEV (reference sequence). Trimming cost V 7 bases and J 9 bases, with 22 bases left between them. CDR3 sequence: CASMREPGRRGEQFF. The DNA for the CDR3 is TGTGCCAGCATGAGGGAGCCGGGGAGGAGGGGTGAGCAGTTCTTC.

This clone was observed once. The V and J genes are TRBV9 and TRBJ1-1, with D unresolved. This CDR3 has 14 amino acids. Germline-derived CDR1 and CDR2 are SGDLS and YYNGEE. Trimming took off 0 bases at V and 1 base at J, with 7 bases between the two ends. CDR3: CASSVATGNTEAFF. CDR3 bases: TGTGCCAGCAGCGTAGCTACCGGGAACACTGAAGCTTTCTTT.

The chain employs TRBV4-1 and TRBJ1-2, with TRBD1 matching over 9 bases. This CDR3 is built from 17 residues. The germline gives CDR1 MGHRA, CDR2 YSYEKL. V shed 2 bases and J 2 bases; nucleotides not matched to a gene: 9. The CDR3 loop reads CASSQLTTGGRNYGYTF. In DNA, the CDR3 is TGCGCCAGCAGCCAATTGACTACAGGGGGCAGAAACTATGGCTACACCTTC.

This clone was counted between two and nine times. The chain joins TRBV28 to TRBJ1-2, with 7 bases identical to TRBD1. The V gene's germline CDR1 is MDHEN and CDR2 SYDVKM. This CDR3 is built from 15 residues. Trimming cost V 5 bases and J 8 bases; bases outside gene matches: 14. The CDR3, as DNA: TGTGCCAGCAGTGCTGACCCCGGGACGGGACAGGGCTACACCTTC. Protein: CASSADPGTGQGYTF.

The rearrangement links TRBV7-2 to TRBJ2-2; TRBD2 aligns across 11 bases. The CDR3 has 16 residues. V shed 1 base and J 5 bases; nucleotides not matched to a gene: 3. Germline CDR1 and CDR2: SGHTA and FQGNSA. The CDR3 loop reads CASSLVTSGKTGELFF. CDR3 sequence (DNA): TGTGCCAGCAGCTTAGTGACTAGCGGGAAGACCGGGGAGCTGTTTTTT.

J is TRBJ2-3 and V is TRBV7-2; tentatively, D is TRBD1 (5 bases). Germline CDR1 is SGHTA and CDR2 is FQGNSA. This CDR3 comprises 14 residues. The V and J ends lost 5 bases and 5 bases respectively, with 14 bases between them. DNA of the CDR3: TGTGCCAGCAGCCCGGGTGGGGCGATAGATACGCAGTATTTT. It specifies CASSPGGAIDTQYF.

The rearrangement links TRBV27 to TRBJ2-3; TRBD1 matches 9 bases. The CDR3 loop spans 17 amino acids. V was pared by 5 bases and J by 2 bases, with 11 bases of the junction left unmatched. Germline V CDR1 and CDR2: MNHEY, SMNVEV (reference sequence). The CDR3: CASSPILTGGLTDTQYF. CDR3 in DNA: TGTGCCAGCAGTCCCATCCTAACAGGGGGCCTCACAGATACGCAGTATTTT.

The chain uses TRBV5-6 and TRBJ1-2; D is perhaps TRBD1 (5 bases). The CDR3 spans 12 residues. Germline lookup yields CDR1 SGHDT and CDR2 YYEEEE. The V gene lost 3 bases and the J gene lost 5 bases, with 8 bases spanning the gap. The DNA of the CDR3 is TGTGCCAGCAGCTCGGGGGGGTATGGCTACACCTTC. Translation: CASSSGGYGYTF.

J is TRBJ2-5 and V is TRBV5-8; 9 bases match TRBD1. Germline-derived CDR1 and CDR2 are SGHTS and YDEGEE. The ends lost 4 bases at V and 4 bases at J; junction bases unmatched: 5. This CDR3 spans 14 amino acids. The CDR3 loop reads CASSRTGATETQYF. DNA for the CDR3: TGTGCCAGCAGCCGGACAGGGGCAACAGAGACCCAGTACTTC.

This sequence joins TRBV6-1 and TRBJ2-1; 7 positions agree with TRBD2. Germline CDR1 is MNHNS and CDR2 is SASEGT. This CDR3 is built from 14 residues. V lost 5 bases and J lost 7; bases outside the gene matches: 8. The CDR3 nucleotides are TGTGCCAGCAGTCTGCGGACTAGTCCAAATGAGCAGTTCTTC. It encodes CASSLRTSPNEQFF.

The V gene is TRBV9, the J gene TRBJ2-7; 7 nucleotides agree with TRBD1. The CDR3 length is 14 residues. With V trimmed by 2 bases and J by 0 bases, 2 bases remained unmatched. Looked up from germline, CDR1 is SGDLS and CDR2 is YYNGEE. This chain's CDR3 is CASSVGTDSYEQYF. The CDR3 DNA follows: TGTGCCAGCAGCGTTGGGACAGACTCCTACGAGCAGTACTTC.

This clone was seen a few times. The CDR3 region has the DNA TGCACCAGCAGCAGGAGGGGTCTAGCGGGAGTAAAGGGGTGTTATGGGTTCCCAGAGACCCAGTACTTC. Protein sequence: CTSSRRGLAGVKGCYGFPETQYF. V usage is TRBV1 and J usage is TRBJ2-5; the table calls TRBD2, which could not be checked here. TRBV1 is designated a pseudogene. The CDR3 totals 23 residues.

The chain combines TRBV27 with TRBJ2-7, with a weak D call TRBD2 (6 bases). The CDR3 sequence is 12 residues long. The germline V and J ends were trimmed by 10 bases and 3 bases, with 13 bases remaining between them. Germline V lookup: CDR1 MNHEY, CDR2 SMNVEV (reference sequence). CDR3 region: CATRSGFYEQYF. CDR3 sequence (DNA): TGTGCCACCAGAAGCGGGTTCTACGAGCAGTACTTC.

J is TRBJ2-3 and V is TRBV4-2; 9 bases map to TRBD2. Germline trimming cut 3 bases from V and 2 bases from J; bases unmatched to any gene: 6. This CDR3 is 16 amino acids long. Germline-derived CDR1 and CDR2 are LGHNA and YNFKEQ. The CDR3 spells CASSHERLAATDTQYF. The CDR3, as DNA: TGTGCCAGCAGCCACGAGAGACTAGCGGCCACAGATACGCAGTATTTT.